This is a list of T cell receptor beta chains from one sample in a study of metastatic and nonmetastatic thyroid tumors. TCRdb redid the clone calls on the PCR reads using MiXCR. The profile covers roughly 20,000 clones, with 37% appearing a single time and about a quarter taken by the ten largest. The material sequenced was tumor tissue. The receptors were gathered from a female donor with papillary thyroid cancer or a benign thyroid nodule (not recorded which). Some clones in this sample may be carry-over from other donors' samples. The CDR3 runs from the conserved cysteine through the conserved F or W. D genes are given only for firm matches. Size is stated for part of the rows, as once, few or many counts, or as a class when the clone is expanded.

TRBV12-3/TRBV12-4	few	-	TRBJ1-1	CASSLGPHEAFF	TGTGCCAGCAGTTTGGGCCCACACGAAGCTTTCTTT
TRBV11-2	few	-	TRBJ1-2	CASSYIRTALNGYTF	TGTGCCAGCAGCTATATTCGGACAGCACTCAATGGCTACACCTTC
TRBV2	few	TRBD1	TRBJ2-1	CASSEWTGGNEQFF	TGTGCCAGCAGTGAGTGGACAGGGGGCAATGAGCAGTTCTTC
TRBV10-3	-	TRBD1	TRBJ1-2	CAISARDSYGYTF	TGTGCCATCAGCGCTCGGGACAGCTATGGCTACACCTTC
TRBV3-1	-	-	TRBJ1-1	CASSRRTVNTEAFF	TGTGCCAGCAGCCGCCGGACAGTGAACACTGAAGCTTTCTTT
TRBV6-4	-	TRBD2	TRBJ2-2	CASSDGAGGPTGELFF	TGTGCCAGCAGTGACGGGGCGGGAGGACCCACCGGGGAGCTGTTTTTT
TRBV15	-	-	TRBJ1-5	CATDLNTGNQPQHF	TGTGCCACCGACCTCAATACGGGGAATCAGCCCCAGCATTTT
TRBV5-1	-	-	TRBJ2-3	CASSLRQGPPDTQYF	TGCGCCAGCAGCTTAAGGCAGGGGCCACCAGATACGCAGTATTTT
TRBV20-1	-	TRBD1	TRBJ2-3	CSARAGTASTDTQYF	TGCAGTGCTAGAGCCGGGACAGCTAGCACAGATACGCAGTATTTT
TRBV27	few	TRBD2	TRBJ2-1	CASASGSSYNEQFF	TGTGCCAGCGCGAGCGGGAGCTCCTACAATGAGCAGTTCTTC
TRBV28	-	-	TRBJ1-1	CASSQLARGAAVAFF	TGTGCCAGCAGTCAACTCGCAAGGGGGGCAGCAGTTGCTTTCTTT
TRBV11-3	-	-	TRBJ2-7	CASKRESPEEQYF	TGTGCCAGCAAACGGGAGTCGCCGGAGGAGCAGTACTTC
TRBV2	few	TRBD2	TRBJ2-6	CASSEGGVGANVLTF	TGTGCCAGCAGTGAGGGAGGGGTAGGGGCCAACGTCCTGACTTTC
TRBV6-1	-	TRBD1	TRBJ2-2	CASSTGRTGELFF	TGTGCCAGTTCGACAGGGCGGACCGGGGAGCTGTTTTTT
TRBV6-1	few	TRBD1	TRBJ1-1	CASSGQGVEAFF	TGTGCCAGCAGCGGACAGGGGGTTGAGGCTTTCTTT
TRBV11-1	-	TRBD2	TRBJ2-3	CASSPPSGRFTDTQYF	TGTGCCAGCAGCCCACCCAGCGGGAGGTTCACAGATACGCAGTATTTT
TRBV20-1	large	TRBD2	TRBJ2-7	CSAPAGTNHEQYF	TGCAGTGCTCCCGCCGGGACTAACCACGAGCAGTACTTC
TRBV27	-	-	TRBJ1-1	CASSSEENTEAFF	TGTGCCAGCAGCTCGGAGGAGAACACTGAAGCTTTCTTT
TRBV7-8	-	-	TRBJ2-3	CASSARLFTDTQYF	TGTGCCAGCAGCGCCCGACTATTCACAGATACGCAGTATTTT
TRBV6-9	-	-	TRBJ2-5	CASSYRTEETQYF	TGTGCCAGCAGTTACCGAACAGAAGAGACCCAGTACTTC
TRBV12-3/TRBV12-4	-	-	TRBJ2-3	CASSNSPGTYTQYF	TGTGCCAGCAGTAATTCGCCTGGTACATATACGCAGTATTTT
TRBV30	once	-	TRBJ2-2	CAWRWGASTGELFF	TGTGCCTGGAGGTGGGGGGCGAGTACCGGGGAGCTGTTTTTT
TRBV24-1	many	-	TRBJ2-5	CATSGEGSWTQYF	TGTGCCACCAGTGGAGAGGGTTCATGGACCCAGTACTTC
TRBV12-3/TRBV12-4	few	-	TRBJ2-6	CASSLQGGANVLTF	TGTGCCAGCAGTTTACAGGGTGGGGCCAACGTCCTGACTTTC
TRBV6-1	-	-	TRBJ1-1	CASGHSVEAFF	TGTGCCAGCGGACACAGCGTCGAAGCTTTCTTT
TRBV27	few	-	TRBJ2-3	CASSLLGEDTQYF	TGTGCCAGCAGTCTCTTAGGGGAGGATACGCAGTATTTT